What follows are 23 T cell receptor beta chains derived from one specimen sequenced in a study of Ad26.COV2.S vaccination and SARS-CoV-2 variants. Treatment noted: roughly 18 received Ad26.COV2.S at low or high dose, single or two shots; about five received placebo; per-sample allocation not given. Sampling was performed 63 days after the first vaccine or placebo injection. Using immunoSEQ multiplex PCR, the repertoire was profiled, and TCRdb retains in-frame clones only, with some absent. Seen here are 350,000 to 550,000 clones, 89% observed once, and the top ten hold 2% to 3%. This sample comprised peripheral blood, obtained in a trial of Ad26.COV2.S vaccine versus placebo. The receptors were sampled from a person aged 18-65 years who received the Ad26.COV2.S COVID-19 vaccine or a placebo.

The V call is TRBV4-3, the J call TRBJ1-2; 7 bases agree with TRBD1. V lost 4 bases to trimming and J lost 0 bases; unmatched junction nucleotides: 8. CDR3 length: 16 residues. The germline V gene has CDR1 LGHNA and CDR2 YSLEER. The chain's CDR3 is CASSRTGTDSNYGYTF. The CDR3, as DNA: TGCGCCAGCAGCCGAACAGGGACAGACTCTAACTATGGCTACACCTTC.

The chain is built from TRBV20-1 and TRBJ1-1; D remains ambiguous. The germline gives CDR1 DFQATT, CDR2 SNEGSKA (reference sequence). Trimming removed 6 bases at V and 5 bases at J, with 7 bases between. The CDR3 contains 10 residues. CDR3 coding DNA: TGCAGTGCATGGGGAACTGAAGCTTTCTTT. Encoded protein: CSAWGTEAFF.

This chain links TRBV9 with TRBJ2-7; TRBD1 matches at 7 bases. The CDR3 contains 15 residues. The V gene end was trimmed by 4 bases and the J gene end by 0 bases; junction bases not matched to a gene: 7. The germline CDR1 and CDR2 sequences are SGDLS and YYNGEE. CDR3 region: CASSPRQGDSYEQYF. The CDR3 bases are TGTGCCAGCAGCCCAAGACAGGGCGACTCCTACGAGCAGTACTTC.

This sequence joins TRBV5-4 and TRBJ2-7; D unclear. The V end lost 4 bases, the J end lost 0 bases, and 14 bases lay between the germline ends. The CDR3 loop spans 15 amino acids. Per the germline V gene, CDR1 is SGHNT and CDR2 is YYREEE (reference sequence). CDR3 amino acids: CASSRTDVSSYEQYV. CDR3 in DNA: TGTGCCAGCAGCCGGACGGACGTTAGCTCCTACGAGCAGTACGTC.

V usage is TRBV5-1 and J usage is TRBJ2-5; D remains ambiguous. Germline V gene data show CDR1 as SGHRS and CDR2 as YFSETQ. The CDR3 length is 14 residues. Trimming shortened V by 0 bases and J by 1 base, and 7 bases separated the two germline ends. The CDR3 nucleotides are TGCGCCAGCAGCTTGGCCTGGAGCCAAGAGACCCAGTACTTC. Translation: CASSLAWSQETQYF.

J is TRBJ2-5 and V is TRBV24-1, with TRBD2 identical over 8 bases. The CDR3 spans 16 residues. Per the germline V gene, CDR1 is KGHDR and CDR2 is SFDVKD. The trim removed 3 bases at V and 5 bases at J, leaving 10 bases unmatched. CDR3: CATSDISGGFRETQYF. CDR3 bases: TGTGCCACCAGTGATATAAGCGGGGGCTTCCGGGAGACCCAGTACTTC.

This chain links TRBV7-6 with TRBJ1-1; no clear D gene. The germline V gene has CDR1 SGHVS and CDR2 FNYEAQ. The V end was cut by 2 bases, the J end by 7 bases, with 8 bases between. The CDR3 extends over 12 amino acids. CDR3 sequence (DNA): TGTGCCAGCAGCTTAAGAACGGGTGAAGCTTTCTTT. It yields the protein CASSLRTGEAFF.

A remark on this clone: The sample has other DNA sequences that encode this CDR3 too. CDR3 DNA: TGTGCCAGCAGCTTAGACAGTTACTATGGCTACACCTTC. Translated: CASSLDSYYGYTF. The chain couples TRBV13 to TRBJ1-2; D unclear. Germline V lookup: CDR1 PRHDT, CDR2 FYEKMQ (reference sequence). Trimming shortened V by 1 base and J by 3 bases, and 6 bases separated the two germline ends. The CDR3 runs to 13 residues. Using reference TRBV13 and TRBJ1-2 for the parts outside the CDR3, the full variable domain is AAGVIQSPRHLIKEKRETATLKCYPIPRHDTVYWYQQGPGQDPQFLISFYEKMQSDKGSIPDRFSAQQFSDYHSELNMSSLELGDSALYFCASSLDSYYGYTFGSGTRLTVV.

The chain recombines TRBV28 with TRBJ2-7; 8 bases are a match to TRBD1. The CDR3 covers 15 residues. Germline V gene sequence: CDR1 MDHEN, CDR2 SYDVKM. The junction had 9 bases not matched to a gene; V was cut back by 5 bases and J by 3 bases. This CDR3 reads CASSTPGGRVYEQYF. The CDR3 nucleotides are TGTGCCAGCAGTACCCCAGGGGGCAGGGTCTACGAGCAGTACTTC.

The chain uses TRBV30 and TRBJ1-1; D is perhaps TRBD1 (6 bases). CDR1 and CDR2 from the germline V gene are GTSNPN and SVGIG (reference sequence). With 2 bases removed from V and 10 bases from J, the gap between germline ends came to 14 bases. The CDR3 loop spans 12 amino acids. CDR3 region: CAWSLWSRGAFF. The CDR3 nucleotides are TGTGCCTGGAGTTTATGGTCCAGGGGAGCTTTCTTT.

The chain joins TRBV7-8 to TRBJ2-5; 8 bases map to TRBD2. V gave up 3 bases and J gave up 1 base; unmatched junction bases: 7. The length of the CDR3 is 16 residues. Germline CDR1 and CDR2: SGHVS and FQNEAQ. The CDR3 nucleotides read TGTGCCAGCAGCTTGATCCTAGCGGGCCGCCAAGAGACCCAGTACTTC. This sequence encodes CASSLILAGRQETQYF.

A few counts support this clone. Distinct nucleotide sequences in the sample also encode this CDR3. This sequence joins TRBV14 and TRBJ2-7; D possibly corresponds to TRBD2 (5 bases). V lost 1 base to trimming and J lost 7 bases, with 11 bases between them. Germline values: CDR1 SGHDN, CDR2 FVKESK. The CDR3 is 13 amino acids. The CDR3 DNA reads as TGTGCCAGCAGCCAAGCCCGGGGTGGTGAGCAGTACGTC. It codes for CASSQARGGEQYV.

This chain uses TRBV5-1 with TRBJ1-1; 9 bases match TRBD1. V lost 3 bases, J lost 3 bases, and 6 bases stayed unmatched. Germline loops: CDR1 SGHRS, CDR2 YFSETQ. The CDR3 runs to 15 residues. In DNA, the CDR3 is TGCGCCAGCAGCTGGGGGACAGGGTGGGACACTGAAGCTTTCTTT. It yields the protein CASSWGTGWDTEAFF.

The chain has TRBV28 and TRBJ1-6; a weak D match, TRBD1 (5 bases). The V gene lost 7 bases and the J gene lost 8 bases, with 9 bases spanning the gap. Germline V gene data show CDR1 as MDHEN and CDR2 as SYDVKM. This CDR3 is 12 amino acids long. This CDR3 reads CASTSGHSPLHF. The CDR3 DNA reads TGTGCCAGCACCTCGGGACATTCACCCCTCCACTTT.

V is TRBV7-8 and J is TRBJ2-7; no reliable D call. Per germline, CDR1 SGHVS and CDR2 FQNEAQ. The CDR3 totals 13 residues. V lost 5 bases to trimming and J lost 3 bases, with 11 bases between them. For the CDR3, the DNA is TGTGCCAGCAGCCCTCCGAATCTCTACGAGCAGTACGTC. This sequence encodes CASSPPNLYEQYV.

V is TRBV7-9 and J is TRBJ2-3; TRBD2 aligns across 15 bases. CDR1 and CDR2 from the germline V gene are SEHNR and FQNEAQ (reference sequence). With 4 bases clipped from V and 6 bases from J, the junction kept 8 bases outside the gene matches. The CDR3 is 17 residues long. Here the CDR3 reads CASSSGLAGGESDTQYF. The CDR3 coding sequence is TGTGCCAGCAGCTCGGGACTAGCGGGAGGAGAGTCCGATACGCAGTATTTT.

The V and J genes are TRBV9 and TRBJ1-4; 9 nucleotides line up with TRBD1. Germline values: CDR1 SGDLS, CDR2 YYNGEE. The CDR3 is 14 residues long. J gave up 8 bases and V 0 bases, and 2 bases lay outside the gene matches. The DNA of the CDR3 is TGTGCCAGCAGCGTAGGGACAGGGGTCGAAAAACTGTTTTTT. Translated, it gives CASSVGTGVEKLFF.

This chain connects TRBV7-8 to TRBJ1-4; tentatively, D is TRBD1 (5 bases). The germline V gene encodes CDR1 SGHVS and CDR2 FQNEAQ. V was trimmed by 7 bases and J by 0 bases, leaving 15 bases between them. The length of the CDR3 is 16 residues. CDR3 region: CASTKQGGATNEKLFF. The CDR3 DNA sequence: TGTGCCAGCACCAAGCAGGGAGGGGCAACTAATGAAAAACTGTTTTTT.

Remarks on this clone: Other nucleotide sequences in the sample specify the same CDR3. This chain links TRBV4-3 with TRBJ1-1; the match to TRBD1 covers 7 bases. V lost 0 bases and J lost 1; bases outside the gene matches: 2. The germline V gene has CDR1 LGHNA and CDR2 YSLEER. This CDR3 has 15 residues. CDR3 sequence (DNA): TGCGCCAGCAGCCAAGATTACAGGGGGAACACTGAAGCTTTCTTT. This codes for CASSQDYRGNTEAFF.

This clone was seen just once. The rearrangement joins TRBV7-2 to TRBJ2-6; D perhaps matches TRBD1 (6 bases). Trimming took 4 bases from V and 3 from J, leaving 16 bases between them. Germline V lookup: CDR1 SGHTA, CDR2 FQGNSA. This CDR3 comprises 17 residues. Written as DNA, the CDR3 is TGTGCCAGCAGCTCGGGATTACAGGGTTTTGGGGCCAACGTCCTGACTTTC. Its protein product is CASSSGLQGFGANVLTF. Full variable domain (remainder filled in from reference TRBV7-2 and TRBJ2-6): GAGVSQSPSNKVTEKGKDVELRCDPISGHTALYWYRQSLGQGLEFLIYFQGNSAPDKSGLPSDRFSAERTGGSVSTLTIQRTQQEDSAVYLCASSSGLQGFGANVLTFGAGSRLTVL.

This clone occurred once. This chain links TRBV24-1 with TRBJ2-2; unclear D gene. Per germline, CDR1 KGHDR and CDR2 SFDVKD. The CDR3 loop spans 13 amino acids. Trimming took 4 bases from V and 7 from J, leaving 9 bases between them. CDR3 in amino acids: CATSDPDRGELFF. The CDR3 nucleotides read TGTGCCACCAGTGACCCTGACCGCGGGGAGCTGTTTTTT.

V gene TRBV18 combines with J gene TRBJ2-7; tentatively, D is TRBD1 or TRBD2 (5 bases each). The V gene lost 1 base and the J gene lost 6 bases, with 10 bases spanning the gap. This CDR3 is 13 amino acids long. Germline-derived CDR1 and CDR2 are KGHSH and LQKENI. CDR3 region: CASSPRDGREQYV. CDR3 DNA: TGTGCCAGCTCACCACGGGACGGGCGCGAGCAGTACGTC.

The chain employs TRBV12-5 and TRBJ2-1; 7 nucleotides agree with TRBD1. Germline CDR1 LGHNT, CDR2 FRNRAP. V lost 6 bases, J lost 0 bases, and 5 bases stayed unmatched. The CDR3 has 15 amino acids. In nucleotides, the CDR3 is TGTGCTAGTGGAATGGGACAGAGCTCCTACAATGAGCAGTTCTTC. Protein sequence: CASGMGQSSYNEQFF.